This entry lists 16 T cell receptor beta chains sequenced from one sample in a study of T-cell reconstitution after alpha-beta-depleted transplantation in children. It was with unique molecular identifiers that the TCRbeta library was prepared. TCRdb itself ran the PCR reads through MiXCR, one entry per CDR3 protein. Among approximately 79,000 distinct CDR3 sequences listed, 15% to 20% were seen once. Material: PBMCs, mostly from graft donor cells, obtained 360 days after TCRalphabeta/CD19-depleted stem cell transplant. These receptors all come from a male patient aged 2 to 9 who had a stem cell transplant for acute lymphoblastic leukemia, so the T cells may come from the graft donor.

A few counts support this clonotype. The chain is built from TRBV2 and TRBJ1-1; 10 bases align to TRBD1. The CDR3 length is 13 residues. Germline CDR1 reads SNHLY; CDR2 reads FYNNEI. Trimming cost V 6 bases and J 11 bases; bases outside gene matches: 9. The CDR3 spells CASRGGGQGRAFF. Here the CDR3 DNA reads TGTGCCAGCAGGGGTGGGGGACAGGGGCGTGCTTTCTTT.

This clonotype showed up just a few times. The chain has TRBV11-2 and TRBJ2-1, with unresolved D. The germline V gene has CDR1 SGHAT and CDR2 FQNNGV. The CDR3 covers 15 residues. Trimming cost V 0 bases and J 9 bases, with 15 bases left between them. The CDR3 DNA is TGTGCCAGCAGCTTAGAAGCTAGTAACTTGTTTGAGCAGTTCTTC. It codes for CASSLEASNLFEQFF.

The sample holds a few counts of this clonotype. The CDR3 spells CASSRTGLAYEQYF. In nucleotides, the CDR3 is TGCGCCAGCAGCCGGACGGGACTAGCCTACGAGCAGTACTTC. The chain is built from TRBV5-1 and TRBJ2-7, with 8 bases aligning to TRBD2. CDR3 length equals 14 residues. From germline, CDR1 is SGHRS and CDR2 YFSETQ. After removal of 4 bases from V and 2 bases from J, the junction contained 5 bases not matched to a gene.

This clonotype has only a few counts. The J gene is TRBJ2-7, the V gene TRBV12-3 or TRBV12-4; perhaps TRBD1 as D (5 bases). V shed 6 bases and J shed 3 bases, with 12 bases lying between them. The CDR3 loop spans 13 amino acids. DNA of the CDR3: TGTGCCAGCAGCCCCCCCGACAGCTACGAGCAGTACTTC. Residues: CASSPPDSYEQYF.

The chain uses TRBV9 and TRBJ2-1, with 8 nucleotides matching TRBD2. This CDR3 comprises 15 residues. From germline, CDR1 is SGDLS and CDR2 YYNGEE. With V trimmed by 5 bases and J by 3 bases, 7 bases remained unmatched. The CDR3 DNA sequence: TGTGCCAGCAGTCCAACGGGGGGGTACTACAATGAGCAGTTCTTC. It specifies CASSPTGGYYNEQFF.

This clonotype was recorded a few times. The rearrangement links TRBV12-3 or TRBV12-4 to TRBJ2-1; 10 bases match TRBD2. CDR3 length: 16 amino acids. The J segment lost 3 bases and the V segment lost 5 bases, leaving 7 bases of the junction unmatched. The CDR3 reads CASSTPGLAYYNEQFF. DNA of the CDR3: TGTGCCAGCAGTACACCGGGACTAGCGTACTACAATGAGCAGTTCTTC.

The V gene is TRBV5-1, the J gene TRBJ2-7; 8 bases match TRBD2. The CDR3 covers 17 residues. V trimming: 4 bases; J trimming: 3 bases; junction bases outside the gene matches: 15. Germline V gives CDR1 SGHRS, CDR2 YFSETQ. CDR3 loop: CASSHHSGSGTGYEQYF. Here the CDR3 DNA reads TGCGCCAGCAGCCACCATTCGGGTAGCGGGACTGGCTACGAGCAGTACTTC.

The V and J genes are TRBV7-9 and TRBJ2-1; TRBD2 agrees at 10 bases. Germline V gene data show CDR1 as SEHNR and CDR2 as FQNEAQ (reference sequence). V lost 3 bases, J lost 9 bases, and 8 bases stayed unmatched. This CDR3 has 15 residues. CDR3 region: CASSLLAGAWGEQFF. The CDR3 DNA sequence: TGTGCCAGCAGCTTGCTAGCGGGAGCCTGGGGTGAGCAGTTCTTC.

This clonotype has only a few counts. The V call is TRBV6-1, the J call TRBJ2-3; 7 nucleotides match TRBD2. Trimming at V came to 6 bases and at J to 5 bases, leaving 11 bases not matched to a gene. The CDR3 totals 15 residues. Germline CDR1 reads MNHNS; CDR2 reads SASEGT. CDR3 residues: CASRGQVAGEDTQYF. The CDR3 DNA follows: TGTGCCAGCAGGGGCCAGGTGGCGGGAGAAGATACGCAGTATTTT.

This clonotype was seen just once. J is TRBJ2-2 and V is TRBV29-1; D is perhaps TRBD1 or TRBD2 (5 bases each). The length of the CDR3 is 11 residues. V lost 5 bases, J lost 6 bases, and 7 bases lay in between. Germline-derived CDR1 and CDR2 are SQVTM and ANQGSEA. CDR3 DNA: TGCAGCGTTCGGGGACCCGGGGAGCTGTTTTTT. Translation gives CSVRGPGELFF.

This clonotype has only a few counts. This chain connects TRBV7-9 to TRBJ2-5; 7 bases line up with TRBD2. The germline CDR1 and CDR2 sequences are SEHNR and FQNEAQ (reference sequence). Trimming took 1 base from V and 3 from J; bases not matched to a gene: 11. This CDR3 region has 17 residues. The CDR3 DNA is TGTGCCAGCAGCTTAGGTTATGATGGGGGAGGGAAAGAGACCCAGTACTTC. Encoded protein: CASSLGYDGGGKETQYF.

This clonotype has only a few counts. This chain links TRBV7-2 with TRBJ2-2, with D possibly being TRBD2 (5 bases). The germline V and J ends were trimmed by 1 base and 2 bases, with 8 bases remaining between them. The V gene's germline CDR1 is SGHTA and CDR2 FQGNSA. CDR3 length: 15 amino acids. The CDR3 bases are TGTGCCAGCAGCTTAGTCGGAGGAAACACCGGGGAGCTGTTTTTT. Translation: CASSLVGGNTGELFF.

This chain uses TRBV7-9 with TRBJ2-1; 8 nucleotides agree with TRBD2. Germline V gene sequence: CDR1 SEHNR, CDR2 FQNEAQ (reference sequence). The ends lost 5 bases at V and 3 bases at J; junction bases unmatched: 9. The CDR3 extends over 16 amino acids. CDR3 bases: TGTGCCAGCAGCCCTGCACTAGCGGCTCGCTACAATGAGCAGTTCTTC. Translation: CASSPALAARYNEQFF.

This clonotype was detected a few times. The gene calls are TRBV12-3 or TRBV12-4 and TRBJ2-7; 12 bases match TRBD2. The J segment lost 3 bases and the V segment lost 0 bases, leaving 12 bases of the junction unmatched. The CDR3 has 19 amino acids. The CDR3, as DNA: TGTGCCAGCAGTTTAGCGCTACTAGCGGGAGGACCCTATGACTACGAGCAGTACTTC. Its translation is CASSLALLAGGPYDYEQYF.

The chain couples TRBV29-1 to TRBJ1-1; D call uncertain. Trimming removed 7 bases at V and 1 base at J, with 4 bases between. The CDR3 contains 10 residues. Germline V CDR1 and CDR2: SQVTM, ANQGSEA. Written as DNA, the CDR3 is TGCAGCGCGGGGAACACTGAAGCTTTCTTT. Translated: CSAGNTEAFF.

This chain links TRBV28 with TRBJ1-2; D call uncertain. The CDR3 is 14 amino acids. The germline V gene has CDR1 MDHEN and CDR2 SYDVKM. V lost 2 bases and J 2 bases, leaving 9 bases between the germline ends. The chain's CDR3 is CASSLLRFNYGYTF. In DNA, the CDR3 is TGTGCCAGCAGTTTACTGAGGTTCAACTATGGCTACACCTTC.